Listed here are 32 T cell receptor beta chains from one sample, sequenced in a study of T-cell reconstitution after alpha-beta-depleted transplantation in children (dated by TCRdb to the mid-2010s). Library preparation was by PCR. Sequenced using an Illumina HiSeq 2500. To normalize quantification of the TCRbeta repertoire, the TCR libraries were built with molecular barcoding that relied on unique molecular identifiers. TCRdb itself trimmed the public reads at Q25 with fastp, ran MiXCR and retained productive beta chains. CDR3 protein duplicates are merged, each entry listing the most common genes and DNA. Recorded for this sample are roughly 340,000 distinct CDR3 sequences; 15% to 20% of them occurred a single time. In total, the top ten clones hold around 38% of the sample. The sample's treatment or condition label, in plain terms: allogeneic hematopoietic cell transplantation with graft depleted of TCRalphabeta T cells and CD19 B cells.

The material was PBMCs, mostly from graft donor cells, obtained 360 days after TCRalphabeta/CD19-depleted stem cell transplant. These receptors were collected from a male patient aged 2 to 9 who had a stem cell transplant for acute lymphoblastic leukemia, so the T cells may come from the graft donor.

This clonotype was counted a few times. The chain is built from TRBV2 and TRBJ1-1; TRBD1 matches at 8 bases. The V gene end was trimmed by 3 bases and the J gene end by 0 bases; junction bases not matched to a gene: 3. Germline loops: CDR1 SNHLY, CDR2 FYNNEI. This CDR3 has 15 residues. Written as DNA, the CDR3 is TGTGCCAGCAGTGACAGGGGGCCTCTGAACACTGAAGCTTTCTTT. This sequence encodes CASSDRGPLNTEAFF.

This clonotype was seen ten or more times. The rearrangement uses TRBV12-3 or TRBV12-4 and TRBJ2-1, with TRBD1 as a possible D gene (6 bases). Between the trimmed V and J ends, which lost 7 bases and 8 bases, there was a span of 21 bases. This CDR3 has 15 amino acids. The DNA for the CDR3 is TGTGCCAGCAACCTGTACCGGGGAACAGGGCATGAGCAGTTCTTC. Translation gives CASNLYRGTGHEQFF.

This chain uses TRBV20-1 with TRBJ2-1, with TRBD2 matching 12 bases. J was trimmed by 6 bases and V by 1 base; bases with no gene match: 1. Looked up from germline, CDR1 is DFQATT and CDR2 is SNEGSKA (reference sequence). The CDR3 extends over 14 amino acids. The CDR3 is CSARGGLAGNEQFF. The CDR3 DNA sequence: TGCAGTGCTAGAGGGGGACTAGCGGGCAATGAGCAGTTCTTC.

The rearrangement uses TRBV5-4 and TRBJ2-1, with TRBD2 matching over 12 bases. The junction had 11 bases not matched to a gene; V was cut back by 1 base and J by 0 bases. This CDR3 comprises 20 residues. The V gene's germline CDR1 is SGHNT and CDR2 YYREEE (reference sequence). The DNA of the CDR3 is TGTGCCAGCAGCTTGTGGACACAGACTAGCGGGAGTTCCTCCTACAATGAGCAGTTCTTC. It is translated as CASSLWTQTSGSSSYNEQFF.

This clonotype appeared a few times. This chain's CDR3 is CASSPLGHNEQFF. CDR3 coding DNA: TGTGCCAGCAGCCCGTTGGGGCACAATGAGCAGTTCTTC. The gene calls are TRBV7-2 and TRBJ2-1; D is perhaps TRBD1 (5 bases). V was trimmed by 5 bases and J by 5 bases, leaving 10 bases between them. Germline CDR1 is SGHTA and CDR2 is FQGNSA. There are 13 residues in the CDR3.

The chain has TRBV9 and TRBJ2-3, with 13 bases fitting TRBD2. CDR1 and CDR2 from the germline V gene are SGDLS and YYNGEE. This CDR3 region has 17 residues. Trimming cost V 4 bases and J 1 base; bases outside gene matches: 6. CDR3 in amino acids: CASSLFGLAGGTDTQYF. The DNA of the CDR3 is TGTGCCAGCAGCTTGTTTGGACTAGCGGGAGGCACAGATACGCAGTATTTT.

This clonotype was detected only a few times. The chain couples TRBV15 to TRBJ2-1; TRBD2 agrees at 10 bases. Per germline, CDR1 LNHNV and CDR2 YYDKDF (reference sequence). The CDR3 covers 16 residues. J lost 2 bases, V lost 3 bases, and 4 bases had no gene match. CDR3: CATSRIAGGTYNEQFF. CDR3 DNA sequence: TGTGCCACCAGCAGGATAGCGGGAGGAACCTACAATGAGCAGTTCTTC.

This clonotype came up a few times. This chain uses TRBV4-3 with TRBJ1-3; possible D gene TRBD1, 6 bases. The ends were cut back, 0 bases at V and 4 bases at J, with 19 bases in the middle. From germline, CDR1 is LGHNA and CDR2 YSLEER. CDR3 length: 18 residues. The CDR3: CASSQDPPGGPSGNTIYF. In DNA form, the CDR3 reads TGCGCCAGCAGCCAAGATCCCCCGGGGGGCCCCTCGGGAAACACCATATATTTT.

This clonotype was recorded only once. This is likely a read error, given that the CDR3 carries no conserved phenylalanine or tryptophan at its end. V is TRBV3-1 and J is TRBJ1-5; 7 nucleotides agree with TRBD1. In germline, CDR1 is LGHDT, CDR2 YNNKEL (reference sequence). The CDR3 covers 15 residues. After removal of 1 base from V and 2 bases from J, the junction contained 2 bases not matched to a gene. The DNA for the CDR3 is TGTGCCAGCAGCCAAGCAGGACAGGGCAATCAGCCCCAGCATTGT. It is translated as CASSQAGQGNQPQHC.

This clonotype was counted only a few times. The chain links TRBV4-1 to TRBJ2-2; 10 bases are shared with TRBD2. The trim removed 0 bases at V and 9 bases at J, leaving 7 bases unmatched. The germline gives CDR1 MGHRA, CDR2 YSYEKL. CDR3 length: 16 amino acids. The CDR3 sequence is CASSQDQAGGPWELFF. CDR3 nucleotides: TGCGCCAGCAGCCAAGATCAAGCGGGAGGGCCCTGGGAGCTGTTTTTT.

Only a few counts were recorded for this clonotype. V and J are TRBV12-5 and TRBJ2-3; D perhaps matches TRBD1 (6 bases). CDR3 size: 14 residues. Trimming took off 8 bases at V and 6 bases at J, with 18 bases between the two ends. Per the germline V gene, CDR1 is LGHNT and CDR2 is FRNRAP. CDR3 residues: CASRWGQADDTQYF. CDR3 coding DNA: TGTGCTAGTAGATGGGGGCAGGCCGACGATACGCAGTATTTT.

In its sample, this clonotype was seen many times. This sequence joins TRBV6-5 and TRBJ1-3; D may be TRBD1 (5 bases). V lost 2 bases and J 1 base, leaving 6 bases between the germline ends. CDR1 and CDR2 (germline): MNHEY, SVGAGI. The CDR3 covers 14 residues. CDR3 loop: CASSYGGSGNTIYF. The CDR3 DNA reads TGTGCCAGCAGTTACGGGGGGTCTGGAAACACCATATATTTT.

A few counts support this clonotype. The CDR3 spells CASSLVGENTEAFF. CDR3 nucleotides: TGTGCCAGCAGCTTGGTGGGGGAAAACACTGAAGCTTTCTTT. This chain joins TRBV5-5 and TRBJ1-1, with a weak D call TRBD1 (5 bases). V lost 0 bases and J lost 2, with 8 bases in between. This CDR3 spans 14 amino acids. Germline CDR1 is SGHKS and CDR2 is YYEKEE (reference sequence).

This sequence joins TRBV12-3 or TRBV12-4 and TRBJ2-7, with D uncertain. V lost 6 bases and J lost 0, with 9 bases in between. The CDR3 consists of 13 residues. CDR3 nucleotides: TGTGCCAGCAGCTCTGACGACTCCTACGAGCAGTACTTC. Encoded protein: CASSSDDSYEQYF.

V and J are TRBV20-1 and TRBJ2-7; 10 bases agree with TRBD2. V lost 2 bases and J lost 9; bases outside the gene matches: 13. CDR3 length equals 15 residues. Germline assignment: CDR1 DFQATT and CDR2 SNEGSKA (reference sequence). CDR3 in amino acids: CSARKEREGRFVQYF. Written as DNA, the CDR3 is TGCAGTGCTAGAAAGGAGCGGGAGGGCAGGTTCGTGCAGTACTTC.

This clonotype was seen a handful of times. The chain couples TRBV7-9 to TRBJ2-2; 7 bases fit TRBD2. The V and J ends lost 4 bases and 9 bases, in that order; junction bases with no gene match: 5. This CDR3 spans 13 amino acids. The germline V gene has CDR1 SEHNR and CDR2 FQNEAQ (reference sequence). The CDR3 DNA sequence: TGTGCCAGCAGCTCCACTAGCGCGAGGGAGCTGTTTTTT. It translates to CASSSTSARELFF.

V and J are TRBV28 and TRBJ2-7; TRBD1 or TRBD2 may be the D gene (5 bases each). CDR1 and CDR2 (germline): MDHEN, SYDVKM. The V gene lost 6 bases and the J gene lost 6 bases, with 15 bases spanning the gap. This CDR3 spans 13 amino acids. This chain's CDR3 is CASSPGRSPEQYF. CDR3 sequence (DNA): TGTGCCAGCAGCCCGGGACGGTCCCCCGAGCAGTACTTC.

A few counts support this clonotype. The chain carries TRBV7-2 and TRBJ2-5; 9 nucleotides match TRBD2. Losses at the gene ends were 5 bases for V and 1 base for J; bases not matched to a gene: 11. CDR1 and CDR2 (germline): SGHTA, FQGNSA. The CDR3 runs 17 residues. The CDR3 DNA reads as TGTGCCAGCAGCCCGAGGGGGCTAGCGGGACTCCAAGAGACCCAGTACTTC. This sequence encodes CASSPRGLAGLQETQYF.

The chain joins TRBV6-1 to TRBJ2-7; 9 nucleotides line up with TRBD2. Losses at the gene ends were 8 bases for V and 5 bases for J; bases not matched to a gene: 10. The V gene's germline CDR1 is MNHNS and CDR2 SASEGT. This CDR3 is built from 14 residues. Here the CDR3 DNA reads TGTGCCAGCTGGCTAGCGGGAAAGGGCCACGAGCAGTACTTC. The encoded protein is CASWLAGKGHEQYF.

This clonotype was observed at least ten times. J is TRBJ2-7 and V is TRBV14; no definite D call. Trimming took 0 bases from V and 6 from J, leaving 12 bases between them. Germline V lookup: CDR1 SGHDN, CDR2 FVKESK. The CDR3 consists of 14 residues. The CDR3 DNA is TGTGCCAGCAGCCAAGAGGGGTTCCCTTTCGAGCAGTACTTC. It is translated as CASSQEGFPFEQYF.

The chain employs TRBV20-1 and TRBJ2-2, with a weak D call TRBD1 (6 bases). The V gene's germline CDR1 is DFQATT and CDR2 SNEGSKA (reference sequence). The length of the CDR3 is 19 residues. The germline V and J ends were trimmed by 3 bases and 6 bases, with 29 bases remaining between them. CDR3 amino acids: CSARASIKQGGRRPGELFF. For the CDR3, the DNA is TGCAGTGCTAGGGCGTCGATCAAACAGGGTGGCCGTCGTCCCGGGGAGCTGTTTTTT.

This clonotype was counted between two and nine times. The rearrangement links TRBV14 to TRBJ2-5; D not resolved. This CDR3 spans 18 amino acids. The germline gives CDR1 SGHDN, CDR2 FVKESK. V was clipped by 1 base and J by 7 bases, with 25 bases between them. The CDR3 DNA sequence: TGTGCCAGCAGCCAAGGCCCCCCCCGGACCCGAACCGGTTGGACCCAGTACTTC. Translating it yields CASSQGPPRTRTGWTQYF.

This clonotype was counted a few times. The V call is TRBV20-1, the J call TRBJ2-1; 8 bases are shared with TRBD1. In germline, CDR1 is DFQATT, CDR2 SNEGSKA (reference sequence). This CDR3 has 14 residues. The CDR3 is CKILRDRTYNEQFF. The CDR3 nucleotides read TGCAAGATCCTCCGGGACAGGACCTACAATGAGCAGTTCTTC.

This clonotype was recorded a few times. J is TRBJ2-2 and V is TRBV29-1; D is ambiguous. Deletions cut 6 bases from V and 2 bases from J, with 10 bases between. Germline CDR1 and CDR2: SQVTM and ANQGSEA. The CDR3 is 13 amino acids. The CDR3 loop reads CSVAGPNTGELFF. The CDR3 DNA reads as TGCAGCGTAGCCGGGCCCAACACCGGGGAGCTGTTTTTT.

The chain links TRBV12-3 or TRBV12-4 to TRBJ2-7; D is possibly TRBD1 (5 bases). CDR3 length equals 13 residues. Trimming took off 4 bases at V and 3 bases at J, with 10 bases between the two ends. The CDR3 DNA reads TGTGCCAGCAGTTCAGGGATAGACTACGAGCAGTACTTC. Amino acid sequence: CASSSGIDYEQYF.

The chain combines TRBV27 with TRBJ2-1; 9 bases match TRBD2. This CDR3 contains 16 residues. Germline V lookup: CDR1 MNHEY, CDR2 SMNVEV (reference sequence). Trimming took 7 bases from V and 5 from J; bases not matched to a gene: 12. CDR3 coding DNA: TGTGCCAGCACCCTACTATGGAGCGGGAGGCACAATGAGCAGTTCTTC. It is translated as CASTLLWSGRHNEQFF.

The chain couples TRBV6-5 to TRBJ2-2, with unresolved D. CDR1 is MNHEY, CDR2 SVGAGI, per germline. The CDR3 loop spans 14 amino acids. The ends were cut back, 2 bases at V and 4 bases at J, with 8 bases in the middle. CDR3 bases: TGTGCCAGCAGTTACAATCCTACCACCGGGGAGCTGTTTTTT. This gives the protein CASSYNPTTGELFF.

The CDR3 is CASSWGGETDTQYF. CDR3 nucleotide sequence: TGTGCCAGCAGCTGGGGGGGGGAGACAGATACGCAGTATTTT. The chain carries TRBV5-6 and TRBJ2-3; 7 nucleotides line up with TRBD2. V dropped 3 bases and J dropped 3; count of bases not matched to a gene: 4. The CDR3 sequence is 14 residues long. Germline V gives CDR1 SGHDT, CDR2 YYEEEE.

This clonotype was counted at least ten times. Here the CDR3 DNA reads TGTGCCAGCAGTCCCGGACAGGGATCTCAAGAGACCCAGTACTTC. This gives the protein CASSPGQGSQETQYF. The V and J genes are TRBV6-1 and TRBJ2-5; 8 bases line up with TRBD1. Germline V lookup: CDR1 MNHNS, CDR2 SASEGT. V dropped 5 bases and J dropped 2; count of bases not matched to a gene: 7. CDR3 length: 15 amino acids.

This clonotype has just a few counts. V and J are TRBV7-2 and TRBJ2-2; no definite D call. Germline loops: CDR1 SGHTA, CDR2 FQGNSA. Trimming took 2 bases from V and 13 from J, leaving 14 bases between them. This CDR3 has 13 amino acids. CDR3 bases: TGTGCCAGCAGCTTAACCTCCCCAACCGGGCTGTTTTTT. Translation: CASSLTSPTGLFF.

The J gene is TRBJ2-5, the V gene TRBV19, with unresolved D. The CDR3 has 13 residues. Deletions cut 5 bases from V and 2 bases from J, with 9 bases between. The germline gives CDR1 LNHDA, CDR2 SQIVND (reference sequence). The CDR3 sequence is CASSPKKQETQYF. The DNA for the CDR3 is TGTGCCAGTAGTCCCAAGAAGCAAGAGACCCAGTACTTC.

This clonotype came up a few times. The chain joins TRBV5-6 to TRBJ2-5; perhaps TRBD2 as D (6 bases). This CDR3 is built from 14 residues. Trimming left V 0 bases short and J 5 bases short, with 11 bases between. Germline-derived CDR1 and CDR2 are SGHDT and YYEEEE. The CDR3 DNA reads TGTGCCAGCAGCTTGGGCAGGGACTGGGAGACCCAGTACTTC. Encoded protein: CASSLGRDWETQYF. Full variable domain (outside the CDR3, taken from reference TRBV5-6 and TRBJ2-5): DAGVTQSPTHLIKTRGQQVTLRCSPKSGHDTVSWYQQALGQGPQFIFQYYEEEERQRGNFPDRFSGHQFPNYSSELNVNALLLGDSALYLCASSLGRDWETQYFGPGTRLLVL.